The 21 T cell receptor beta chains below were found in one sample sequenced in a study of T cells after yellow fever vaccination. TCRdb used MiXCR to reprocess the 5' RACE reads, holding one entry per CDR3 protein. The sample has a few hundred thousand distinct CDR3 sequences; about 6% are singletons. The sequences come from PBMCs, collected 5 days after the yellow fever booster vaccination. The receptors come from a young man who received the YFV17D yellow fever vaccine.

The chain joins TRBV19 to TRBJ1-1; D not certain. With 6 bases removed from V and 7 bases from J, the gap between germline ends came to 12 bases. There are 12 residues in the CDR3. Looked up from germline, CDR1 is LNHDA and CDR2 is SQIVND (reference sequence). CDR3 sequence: CASRSPEIEAFF. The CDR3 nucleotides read TGTGCCAGTAGGAGTCCGGAGATTGAAGCTTTCTTT.

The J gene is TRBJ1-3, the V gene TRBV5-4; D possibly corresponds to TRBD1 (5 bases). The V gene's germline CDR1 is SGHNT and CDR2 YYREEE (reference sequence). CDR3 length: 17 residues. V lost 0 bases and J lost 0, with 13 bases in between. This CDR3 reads CASSLGGELFSGNTIYF. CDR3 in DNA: TGTGCCAGCAGCTTGGGAGGGGAATTATTCTCTGGAAACACCATATATTTT.

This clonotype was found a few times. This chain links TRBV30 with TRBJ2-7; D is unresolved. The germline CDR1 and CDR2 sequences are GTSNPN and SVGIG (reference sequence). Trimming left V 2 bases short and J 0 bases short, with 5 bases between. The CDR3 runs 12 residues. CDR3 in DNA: TGTGCCTGGAGTAAGAGCTCCTACGAGCAGTACTTC. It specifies CAWSKSSYEQYF.

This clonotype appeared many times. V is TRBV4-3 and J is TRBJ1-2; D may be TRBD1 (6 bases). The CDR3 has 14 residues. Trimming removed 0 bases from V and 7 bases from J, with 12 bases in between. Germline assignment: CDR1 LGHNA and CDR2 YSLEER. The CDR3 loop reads CASSQDVQGLGYTF. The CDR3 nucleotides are TGCGCCAGCAGCCAAGATGTGCAGGGGCTTGGCTACACCTTC.

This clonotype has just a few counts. CDR3 DNA sequence: TGTGCCAGCAGCCGATCACAGGGGCAGACCCAGTACTTC. Its translation is CASSRSQGQTQYF. The rearrangement joins TRBV7-8 to TRBJ2-5; 7 bases match TRBD1. The CDR3 is 13 residues long. V gave up 5 bases and J gave up 6 bases; unmatched junction bases: 6. The V gene's germline CDR1 is SGHVS and CDR2 FQNEAQ.

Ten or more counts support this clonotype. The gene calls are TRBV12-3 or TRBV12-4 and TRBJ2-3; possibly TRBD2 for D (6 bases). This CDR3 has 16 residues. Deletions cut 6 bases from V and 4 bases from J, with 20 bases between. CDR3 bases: TGTGCCAGCAGCACCCTGTCCCGGGGGTTCCCAGATACGCAGTATTTT. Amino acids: CASSTLSRGFPDTQYF.

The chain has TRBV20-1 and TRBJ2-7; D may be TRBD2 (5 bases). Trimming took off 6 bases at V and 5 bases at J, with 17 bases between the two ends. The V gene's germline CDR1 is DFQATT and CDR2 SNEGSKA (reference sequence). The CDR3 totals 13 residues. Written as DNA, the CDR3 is TGCAGTGCCCTTAGCGTTATTGGGGACGAGCAGTACTTC. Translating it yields CSALSVIGDEQYF.

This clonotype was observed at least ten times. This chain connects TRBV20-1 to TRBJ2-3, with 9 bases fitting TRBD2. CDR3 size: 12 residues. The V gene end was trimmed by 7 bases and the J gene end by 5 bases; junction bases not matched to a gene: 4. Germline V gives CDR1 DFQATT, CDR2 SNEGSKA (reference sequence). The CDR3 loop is CSVAGVEDTQYF. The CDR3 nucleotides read TGCAGTGTAGCGGGAGTTGAAGATACGCAGTATTTT.

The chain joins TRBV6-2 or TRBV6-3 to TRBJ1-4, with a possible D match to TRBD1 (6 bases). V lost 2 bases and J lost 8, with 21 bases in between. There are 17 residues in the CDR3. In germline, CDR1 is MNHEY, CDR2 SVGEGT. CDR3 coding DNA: TGTGCCAGCAGTTACCCGAGTCGGAAGGGGACAACGGAAAAACTGTTTTTT. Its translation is CASSYPSRKGTTEKLFF.

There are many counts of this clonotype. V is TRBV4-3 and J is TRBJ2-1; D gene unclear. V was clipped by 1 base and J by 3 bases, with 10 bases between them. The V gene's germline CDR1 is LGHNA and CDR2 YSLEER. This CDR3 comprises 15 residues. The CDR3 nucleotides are TGCGCCAGCAGCCAAGGCACCCATGGCTACAATGAGCAGTTCTTC. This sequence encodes CASSQGTHGYNEQFF.

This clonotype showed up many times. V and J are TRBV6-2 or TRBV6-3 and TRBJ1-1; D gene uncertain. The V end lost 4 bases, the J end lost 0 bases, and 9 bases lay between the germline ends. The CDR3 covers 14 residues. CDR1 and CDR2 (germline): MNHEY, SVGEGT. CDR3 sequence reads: CASSFGQVNTEAFF. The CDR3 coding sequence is TGTGCCAGCAGTTTCGGGCAGGTGAACACTGAAGCTTTCTTT.

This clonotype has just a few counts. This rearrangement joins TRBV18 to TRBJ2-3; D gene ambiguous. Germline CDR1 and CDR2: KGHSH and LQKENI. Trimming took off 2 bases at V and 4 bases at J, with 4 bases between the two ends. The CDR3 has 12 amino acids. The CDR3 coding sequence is TGTGCCAGCTCACCATTTCCAGATACGCAGTATTTT. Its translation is CASSPFPDTQYF.

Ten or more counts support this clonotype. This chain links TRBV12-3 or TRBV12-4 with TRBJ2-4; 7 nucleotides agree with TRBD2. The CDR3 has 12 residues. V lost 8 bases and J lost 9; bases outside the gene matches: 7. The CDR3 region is CASGGGKAIQYF. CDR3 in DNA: TGTGCCAGCGGGGGGGGAAAGGCCATTCAGTACTTC.

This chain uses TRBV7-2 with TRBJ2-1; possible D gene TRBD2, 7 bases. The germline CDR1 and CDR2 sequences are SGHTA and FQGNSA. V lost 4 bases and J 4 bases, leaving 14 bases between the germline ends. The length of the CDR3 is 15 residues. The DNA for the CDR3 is TGTGCCAGCAGCTCAACAGCGGGACAATACAATGAGCAGTTCTTC. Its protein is CASSSTAGQYNEQFF.

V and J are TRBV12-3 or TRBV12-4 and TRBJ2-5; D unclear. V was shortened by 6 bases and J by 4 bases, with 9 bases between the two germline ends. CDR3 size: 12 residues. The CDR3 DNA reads TGTGCCAGCAGCGCCATCCTAGAGACCCAGTACTTC. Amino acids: CASSAILETQYF.

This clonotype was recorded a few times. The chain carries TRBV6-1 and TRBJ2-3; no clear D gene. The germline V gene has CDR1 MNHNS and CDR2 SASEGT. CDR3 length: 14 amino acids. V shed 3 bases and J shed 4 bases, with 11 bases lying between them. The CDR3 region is CASSDLPFADTQYF. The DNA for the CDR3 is TGTGCCAGCAGTGACCTCCCTTTCGCAGATACGCAGTATTTT.

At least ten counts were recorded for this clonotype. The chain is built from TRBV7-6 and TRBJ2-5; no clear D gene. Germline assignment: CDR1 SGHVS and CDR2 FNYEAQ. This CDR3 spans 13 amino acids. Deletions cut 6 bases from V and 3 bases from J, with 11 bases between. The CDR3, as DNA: TGTGCCAGCAGTAGTGGGGTAGAAGAGACCCAGTACTTC. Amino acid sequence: CASSSGVEETQYF. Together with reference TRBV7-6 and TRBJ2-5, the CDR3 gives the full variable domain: GAGVSQSPRYKVTKRGQDVALRCDPISGHVSLYWYRQALGQGPEFLTYFNYEAQQDKSGLPNDRFSAERPEGSISTLTIQRTEQRDSAMYRCASSSGVEETQYFGPGTRLLVL.

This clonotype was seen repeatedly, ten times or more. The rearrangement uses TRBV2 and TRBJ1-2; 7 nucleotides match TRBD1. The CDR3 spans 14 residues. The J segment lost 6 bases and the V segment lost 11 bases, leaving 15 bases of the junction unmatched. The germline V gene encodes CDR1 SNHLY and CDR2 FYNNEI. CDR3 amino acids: CAADRQGRLDGYTF. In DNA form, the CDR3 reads TGTGCCGCAGACCGACAGGGCCGGCTGGATGGCTACACCTTC.

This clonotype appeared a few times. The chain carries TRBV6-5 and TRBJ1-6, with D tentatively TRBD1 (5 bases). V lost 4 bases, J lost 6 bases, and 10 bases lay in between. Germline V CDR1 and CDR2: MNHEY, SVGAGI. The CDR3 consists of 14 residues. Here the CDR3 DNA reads TGTGCCAGCAGTTCAGGGCAGCTTAATTCACCCCTCCACTTT. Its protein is CASSSGQLNSPLHF.

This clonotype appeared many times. The CDR3 bases are TGCGCCAGCAGCTTGTTGGCGAGTGCCGATGAGCAGTTCTTC. Protein: CASSLLASADEQFF. The rearrangement links TRBV5-1 to TRBJ2-1; unclear D gene. The CDR3 loop spans 14 amino acids. V was cut by 1 base and J by 8 bases, with 13 bases left in between. The germline V gene has CDR1 SGHRS and CDR2 YFSETQ.

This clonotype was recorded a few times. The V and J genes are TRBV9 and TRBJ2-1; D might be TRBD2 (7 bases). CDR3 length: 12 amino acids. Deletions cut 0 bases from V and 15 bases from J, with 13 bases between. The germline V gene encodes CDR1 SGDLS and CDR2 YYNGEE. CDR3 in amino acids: CASSVEGGRLFF. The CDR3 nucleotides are TGTGCCAGCAGCGTAGAGGGGGGGAGATTGTTCTTC.